The sequence of this TCR beta chain was determined in a study of cytomegalovirus exposure and HLA in healthy donors. V was pared by 0 bases and J by 4 bases, with 1 base of the junction left unmatched. The CDR3 covers 15 residues. In germline, CDR1 is KGHSH, CDR2 LQKENI. Whole-study results and caveats: Immune exposure was documented only through CMV serostatus. At a 0.05 false discovery rate, a later analysis found over 15,000 TCR beta sequences to be associated with HLA alleles.

A note on this clone: Antigen: not known.

Amplification used 60 Vbeta primers and 13 Jbeta primers. Measured with immunoSEQ multiplex PCR; TCRdb has only the in-frame clones, and not every one. In the table there are some 60,000 clones, more than 70% of which are singletons. Sampled while nominally healthy, donors likely had unrecorded immune exposures. The chain uses TRBV18 and TRBJ2-5, with 11 bases matching TRBD1. Input material: PBMCs. This TCR came from a male donor in good health and CMV-seronegative. The CDR3 region is CASSPPGQGGETQYF. The CDR3, as DNA: TGTGCCAGCTCACCACCGGGACAGGGGGGAGAGACCCAGTACTTC.